The 13 T cell receptor beta chains listed next were all sequenced from one sample in a study of identical twins. TCRdb re-called the 5' RACE reads through MiXCR, storing one row per CDR3 protein. The table includes a few hundred thousand distinct CDR3 sequences, around 9% detected once. The sample consisted of naive T cells sorted from blood. Receptor source: a woman in her forties or fifties in good health.

This clonotype was observed many times. This chain uses TRBV12-3 or TRBV12-4 with TRBJ2-5; D possibly corresponds to TRBD2 (5 bases). The ends were cut back, 3 bases at V and 2 bases at J, with 22 bases in the middle. The CDR3 spans 18 residues. The CDR3 loop reads CASSFNPRAAAQQETQYF. CDR3 DNA: TGTGCCAGCAGTTTTAATCCTCGAGCGGCAGCACAACAAGAGACCCAGTACTTC.

The chain recombines TRBV20-1 with TRBJ2-1; TRBD2 is a possible D gene (6 bases). The CDR3 runs 14 residues. V was clipped by 2 bases and J by 6 bases, with 14 bases between them. From germline, CDR1 is DFQATT and CDR2 SNEGSKA (reference sequence). The CDR3 sequence is CSARFAGQRNEQFF. DNA of the CDR3: TGCAGTGCTAGATTTGCGGGGCAACGCAATGAGCAGTTCTTC.

This clonotype was observed a few times. The chain has TRBV2 and TRBJ2-1; no firm D call. Looked up from germline, CDR1 is SNHLY and CDR2 is FYNNEI. The V gene lost 7 bases and the J gene lost 0 bases, with 13 bases spanning the gap. This CDR3 has 15 amino acids. DNA for the CDR3: TGTGCCAGCAATATCCCCCCTAGCTCCTACAATGAGCAGTTCTTC. Its protein is CASNIPPSSYNEQFF.

A few counts support this clonotype. The chain has TRBV4-1 and TRBJ2-7; no reliable D call. The CDR3 covers 15 residues. The germline V and J ends were trimmed by 2 bases and 6 bases, with 17 bases remaining between them. The germline V gene has CDR1 MGHRA and CDR2 YSYEKL. CDR3 nucleotide sequence: TGCGCCAGCAGCCAAAGCGCGGAATTTCGATTCGAGCAGTACGTC. It yields the protein CASSQSAEFRFEQYV.

Ten or more counts support this clonotype. The V and J genes are TRBV24-1 and TRBJ1-5, with TRBD1 matching 7 bases. J gave up 6 bases and V 4 bases, and 8 bases lay outside the gene matches. This CDR3 comprises 15 residues. CDR1 and CDR2 from the germline V gene are KGHDR and SFDVKD. The CDR3 nucleotides read TGTGCCACCAGTGAGTCGACAGGGACCGGTCAGCCCCAGCATTTT. It codes for CATSESTGTGQPQHF.

V gene TRBV7-2 combines with J gene TRBJ2-7, with 13 bases that match TRBD2. Germline V lookup: CDR1 SGHTA, CDR2 FQGNSA. With 5 bases clipped from V and 1 base from J, the junction kept 11 bases outside the gene matches. CDR3 length: 18 residues. The CDR3 protein is CASSPWWTSGSRSYEQYF. In DNA, the CDR3 is TGTGCCAGCAGCCCATGGTGGACTAGCGGGAGTCGATCCTACGAGCAGTACTTC.

This clonotype was detected ten times or more. The chain employs TRBV24-1 and TRBJ2-1; possibly TRBD1 or TRBD2 for D (6 bases each). Germline V gene data show CDR1 as KGHDR and CDR2 as SFDVKD. This CDR3 comprises 15 residues. Trimming removed 6 bases from V and 7 bases from J, with 18 bases in between. CDR3 loop: CATSLPGARVNEQFF. CDR3 nucleotide sequence: TGTGCCACCAGTCTACCGGGGGCGCGGGTAAATGAGCAGTTCTTC.

This chain uses TRBV5-1 with TRBJ1-1, with D unclear. The CDR3 runs to 13 residues. V was shortened by 3 bases and J by 3 bases, with 9 bases between the two germline ends. The germline V gene has CDR1 SGHRS and CDR2 YFSETQ. CDR3 nucleotides: TGCGCCAGCAGCTGGGCGGGATACACTGAAGCTTTCTTT. Translated, it gives CASSWAGYTEAFF. The entire variable domain, with the rest obtained from reference TRBV5-1 and TRBJ1-1, is as follows: KAGVTQTPRYLIKTRGQQVTLSCSPISGHRSVSWYQQTPGQGLQFLFEYFSETQRNKGNFPGRFSGRQFSNSRSEMNVSTLELGDSALYLCASSWAGYTEAFFGQGTRLTVV.

Ten or more counts support this clonotype. The chain links TRBV29-1 to TRBJ1-4, with 10 bases fitting TRBD1. There are 13 residues in the CDR3. V lost 6 bases and J lost 7; bases outside the gene matches: 5. The germline V gene has CDR1 SQVTM and CDR2 ANQGSEA. The CDR3: CSVLGQGGEKLFF. The DNA for the CDR3 is TGCAGCGTCCTTGGACAGGGGGGTGAAAAACTGTTTTTT. Full variable domain (rest looked up from reference TRBV29-1 and TRBJ1-4): SAVISQKPSRDICQRGTSLTIQCQVDSQVTMMFWYRQQPGQSLTLIATANQGSEATYESGFVIDKFPISRPNLTFSTLTVSNMSPEDSSIYLCSVLGQGGEKLFFGSGTQLSVL.

V gene TRBV30 combines with J gene TRBJ2-7; 10 bases align to TRBD1. CDR1 and CDR2 (germline): GTSNPN, SVGIG (reference sequence). The CDR3 spans 13 residues. The trim removed 3 bases at V and 2 bases at J, leaving 1 base unmatched. CDR3 protein: CAWRGQGAYEQYF. The DNA for the CDR3 is TGTGCCTGGAGAGGACAGGGGGCCTACGAGCAGTACTTC.

The sample holds many counts of this clonotype. The V gene is TRBV5-6, the J gene TRBJ1-1; weak D call: TRBD1 (6 bases). V dropped 0 bases and J dropped 0 bases, with 9 bases sitting between them. The CDR3 is 15 amino acids. CDR1 and CDR2 (germline): SGHDT, YYEEEE. The CDR3 loop is CASSLGGGVNTEAFF. CDR3 coding DNA: TGTGCCAGCAGCTTGGGAGGGGGTGTGAACACTGAAGCTTTCTTT.

This chain links TRBV27 with TRBJ2-2; D gene ambiguous. The CDR3 runs 13 residues. The V end was cut by 8 bases, the J end by 4 bases, with 11 bases between. Germline CDR1 reads MNHEY; CDR2 reads SMNVEV (reference sequence). DNA of the CDR3: TGTGCCAGCTCACCTTGGGGCACCGGGGAGCTGTTTTTT. This gives the protein CASSPWGTGELFF.

V usage is TRBV10-3 and J usage is TRBJ2-7; D is possibly TRBD2 (5 bases). The CDR3 extends over 12 amino acids. CDR1 and CDR2 (germline): ENHRY, SYGVKD. CDR3 residues: CAISREGYEQCV. DNA of the CDR3: TGTGCCATCAGTAGAGAGGGCTACGAGCAGTGCGTC.